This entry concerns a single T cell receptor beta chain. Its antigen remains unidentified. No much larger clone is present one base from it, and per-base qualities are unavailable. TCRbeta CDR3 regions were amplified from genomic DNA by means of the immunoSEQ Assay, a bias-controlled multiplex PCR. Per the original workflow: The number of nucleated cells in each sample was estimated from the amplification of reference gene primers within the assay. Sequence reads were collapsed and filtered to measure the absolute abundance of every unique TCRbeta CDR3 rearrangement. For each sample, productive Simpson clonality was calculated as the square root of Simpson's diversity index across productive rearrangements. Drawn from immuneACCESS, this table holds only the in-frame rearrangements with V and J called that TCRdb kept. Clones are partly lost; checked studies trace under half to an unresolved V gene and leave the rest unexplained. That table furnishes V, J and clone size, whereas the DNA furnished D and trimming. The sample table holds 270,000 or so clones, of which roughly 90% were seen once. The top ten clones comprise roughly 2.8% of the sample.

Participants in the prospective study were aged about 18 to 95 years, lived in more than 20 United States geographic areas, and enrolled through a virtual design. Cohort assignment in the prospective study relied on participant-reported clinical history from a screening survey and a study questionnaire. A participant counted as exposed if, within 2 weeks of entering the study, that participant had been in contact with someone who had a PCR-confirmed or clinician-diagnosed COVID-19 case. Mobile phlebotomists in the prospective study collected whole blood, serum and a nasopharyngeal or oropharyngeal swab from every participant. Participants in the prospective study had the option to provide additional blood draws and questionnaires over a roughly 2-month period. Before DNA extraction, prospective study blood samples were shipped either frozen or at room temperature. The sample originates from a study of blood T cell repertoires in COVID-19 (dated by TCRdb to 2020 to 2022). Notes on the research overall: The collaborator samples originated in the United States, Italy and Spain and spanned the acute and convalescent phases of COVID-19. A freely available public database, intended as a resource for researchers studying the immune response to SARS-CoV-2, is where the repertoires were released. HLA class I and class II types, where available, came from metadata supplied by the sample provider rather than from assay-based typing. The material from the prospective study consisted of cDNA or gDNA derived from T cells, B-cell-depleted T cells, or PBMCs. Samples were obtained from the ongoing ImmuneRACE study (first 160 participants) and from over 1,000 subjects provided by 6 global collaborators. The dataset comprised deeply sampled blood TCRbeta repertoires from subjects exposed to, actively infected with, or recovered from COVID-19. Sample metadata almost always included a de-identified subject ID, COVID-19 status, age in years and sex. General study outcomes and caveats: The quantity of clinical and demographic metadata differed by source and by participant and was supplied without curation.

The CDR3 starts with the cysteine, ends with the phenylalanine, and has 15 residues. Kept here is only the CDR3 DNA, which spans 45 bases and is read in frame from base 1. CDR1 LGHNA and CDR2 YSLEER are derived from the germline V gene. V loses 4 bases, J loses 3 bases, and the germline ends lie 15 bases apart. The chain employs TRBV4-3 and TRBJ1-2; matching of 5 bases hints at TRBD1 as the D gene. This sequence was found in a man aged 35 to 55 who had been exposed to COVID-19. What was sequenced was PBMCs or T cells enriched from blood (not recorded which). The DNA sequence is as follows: TGCGCCAGCAGCCTCTACCAGGGTGATCACTATGGCTACACCTTC. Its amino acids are CASSLYQGDHYGYTF.